These 28 T cell receptor beta chains originate from one sample sequenced in a study of breast tumors, draining lymph nodes, adjacent tissues. Samples came from axillary lymph nodes draining the breast cancer. TCRdb reanalysed the multiplex PCR reads using MiXCR and keeps one entry per CDR3 protein. The data hold about 180,000 distinct CDR3 sequences, with 30% to 35% observed a single time. Sequenced material: axillary lymph node tissue. The receptors here all came from a female donor with breast cancer. Some clones in this sample may be carry-over from other donors' samples.

The chain combines TRBV27 with TRBJ1-1, with 7 bases lining up with TRBD1. The CDR3 extends over 22 amino acids. With 6 bases clipped from V and 3 bases from J, the junction kept 31 bases outside the gene matches. Germline loops: CDR1 MNHEY, CDR2 SMNVEV (reference sequence). The CDR3 DNA follows: TGTGCCAGCAGCCGCGATTCGTGGAACAGGGGTACTGCGGTGGTGGGGGACACTGAAGCTTTCTTT. It translates to CASSRDSWNRGTAVVGDTEAFF.

V usage is TRBV12-3 or TRBV12-4 and J usage is TRBJ1-1, with a tentative D call TRBD1 (5 bases). Trimming cost V 2 bases and J 0 bases, with 13 bases left between them. CDR3 length: 16 residues. The CDR3 DNA reads TGTGCCAGCAGTTTATATCGGACACCGATGAACACTGAAGCTTTCTTT. It yields the protein CASSLYRTPMNTEAFF.

Of note for this clonotype: A much larger clone differs by one base, so this may be a read error. This chain connects TRBV6-5 to TRBJ2-3; D is perhaps TRBD2 (5 bases). The CDR3 covers 13 residues. Germline CDR1 and CDR2: MNHEY and SVGAGI. Trimming shortened V by 6 bases and J by 3 bases, and 10 bases separated the two germline ends. The CDR3 DNA is TGTGCCAGCAGATCTAGCAGGACAGATACGCAGTATTTT. This encodes CASRSSRTDTQYF.

This clonotype has a single count. The germline gene is not matched at one end of the junction; a read error may be the cause. The chain links TRBV7-9 to TRBJ2-4, with TRBD2 matching over 15 bases. The germline CDR1 and CDR2 sequences are SEHNR and FQNEAQ (reference sequence). The CDR3 length is 15 residues. DNA of the CDR3: TGTACCAGCAGCGGGACTAGCGGGAGGCGGAACATTCAGTACTTC. It translates to CTSSGTSGRRNIQYF.

In its sample, this clonotype was seen many times. The rearrangement joins TRBV30 to TRBJ1-5, with a tentative D call TRBD1 (5 bases). Germline loops: CDR1 GTSNPN, CDR2 SVGIG (reference sequence). The CDR3 runs to 13 residues. V lost 3 bases and J lost 4, with 10 bases in between. The chain's CDR3 is CAWSRQGNQPQHF. The CDR3 nucleotides are TGTGCCTGGAGCCGGCAGGGTAATCAGCCCCAGCATTTT.

On this clonotype: Being one base from a much bigger clone, this may be a read error. The chain is built from TRBV27 and TRBJ1-4; D ambiguous. This CDR3 region has 15 residues. CDR1 MNHEY and CDR2 SMNVEV come from the germline V gene (reference sequence). The CDR3 DNA reads TGTGCCGGCAGTTTAAGACCGACACGAAATGAAAAACTGTTTTTT. Amino acid sequence: CAGSLRPTRNEKLFF.

The table lists this clonotype with many counts. This sequence joins TRBV10-2 and TRBJ2-1; TRBD2 matches at 9 bases. The V gene's germline CDR1 is WSHSY and CDR2 SAAADI. The V gene end was trimmed by 4 bases and the J gene end by 7 bases; junction bases not matched to a gene: 8. CDR3 size: 15 residues. This CDR3 is CASSGSGLADNEQFF. CDR3 DNA sequence: TGCGCCAGCAGTGGGTCGGGACTAGCCGATAATGAGCAGTTCTTC.

V gene TRBV6-4 combines with J gene TRBJ1-1, with TRBD1 identical over 10 bases. J gave up 6 bases and V 7 bases, and 5 bases lay outside the gene matches. The germline V gene has CDR1 MRHNA and CDR2 SNTAGT. CDR3 size: 13 residues. CDR3 bases: TGTGCCAGCAAGGATGGGACAGGGGCTGAAGCTTTCTTT. Translated, it gives CASKDGTGAEAFF.

The chain combines TRBV11-3 with TRBJ2-3; D unresolved. V was trimmed by 5 bases and J by 0 bases, leaving 6 bases between them. The germline V gene has CDR1 SGHNT and CDR2 YENEEA. This CDR3 has 13 residues. The CDR3 bases are TGTGCCAGCAGCGACTTCAGCACAGATACGCAGTATTTT. Translated: CASSDFSTDTQYF.

This clonotype was detected a few times. J is TRBJ2-3 and V is TRBV11-3; D is possibly TRBD2 (5 bases). This CDR3 comprises 15 residues. The V gene's germline CDR1 is SGHNT and CDR2 YENEEA. The ends were cut back, 0 bases at V and 4 bases at J, with 11 bases in the middle. Here the CDR3 DNA reads TGTGCCAGCAGCTTAGATCGGCTAGCCTCAGATACGCAGTATTTT. Protein sequence: CASSLDRLASDTQYF. Full variable domain (outside the CDR3, taken from reference TRBV11-3 and TRBJ2-3): EAGVVQSPRYKIIEKKQPVAFWCNPISGHNTLYWYLQNLGQGPELLIRYENEEAVDDSQLPKDRFSAERLKGVDSTLKIQPAELGDSAVYLCASSLDRLASDTQYFGPGTRLTVL.

This rearrangement joins TRBV7-3 to TRBJ2-5; 8 positions match TRBD2. From germline, CDR1 is SGHTA and CDR2 FQGTGA. The CDR3 length is 17 residues. After removal of 0 bases from V and 5 bases from J, the junction contained 11 bases not matched to a gene. The CDR3, as DNA: TGTGCCAGCAGCTTAACCTCCGCCGGGAGGGCCGGGGAGACCCAGTACTTC. Its translation is CASSLTSAGRAGETQYF.

This clonotype was detected many times. The rearrangement links TRBV6-6 to TRBJ1-5; D unresolved. The germline V gene has CDR1 MNHNY and CDR2 SVGAGI (reference sequence). V was shortened by 10 bases and J by 7 bases, with 17 bases between the two germline ends. This CDR3 spans 13 amino acids. The chain's CDR3 is CATHVGRGQPQHF. CDR3 coding DNA: TGTGCCACCCACGTTGGGCGCGGACAGCCCCAGCATTTT.

J is TRBJ2-4 and V is TRBV4-1, with D possibly called TRBD1 or TRBD2 (6 bases each). The V end lost 8 bases, the J end lost 1 base, and 15 bases lay between the germline ends. The CDR3 length is 15 residues. Germline lookup yields CDR1 MGHRA and CDR2 YSYEKL. The CDR3 coding sequence is TGCGCCAGCGGCGAGGGGGGATCCGCCAAAAACATTCAGTACTTC. Amino acids: CASGEGGSAKNIQYF.

This clonotype was detected many times. The gene calls are TRBV20-1 and TRBJ2-7; 7 bases agree with TRBD1. The CDR3 extends over 12 amino acids. The V gene's germline CDR1 is DFQATT and CDR2 SNEGSKA (reference sequence). Trimming removed 3 bases from V and 6 bases from J; junction bases left unmatched: 5. CDR3 nucleotides: TGCAGTGCTAGTAGGGGGCTTGGCGAGCAGTACTTC. Its protein is CSASRGLGEQYF.

In this sample, this clonotype turned up once. This chain joins TRBV19 and TRBJ1-5; TRBD1 agrees at 9 bases. This CDR3 spans 15 amino acids. With 5 bases clipped from V and 14 bases from J, the junction kept 16 bases outside the gene matches. Germline CDR1 reads LNHDA; CDR2 reads SQIVND (reference sequence). The CDR3 region is CASSPGTGPMEYEHF. The CDR3 DNA is TGTGCCAGTAGTCCCGGGACAGGGCCCATGGAGTACGAGCATTTT.

A word on this clonotype: An end of the junction does not agree with germline; a read error may underlie this. CDR3 protein: CVSSTGTGETQYF. CDR3 DNA sequence: TGTGTCAGCAGCACAGGGACAGGGGAGACCCAATACTTC. V and J are TRBV12-3 or TRBV12-4 and TRBJ2-5; 10 bases fit TRBD1. The CDR3 is made up of 13 amino acids.

There are many counts of this clonotype. One end of the junction fails to match germline, which may point to a read error. The gene calls are TRBV7-2 and TRBJ1-2; D gene ambiguous. Germline V gene data show CDR1 as SGHTA and CDR2 as FQGNSA. This CDR3 is built from 15 residues. The CDR3 nucleotides are TGTGCCAGCAGCTTACCACCCCCAGGTCGTTATGGCTACCCCTTC. This translates into CASSLPPPGRYGYPF.

V is TRBV25-1 and J is TRBJ1-5, with D possibly matching TRBD1 (6 bases). CDR3 length: 15 residues. Germline CDR1 and CDR2: MGHDK and SYGVNS. V lost 4 bases and J lost 1, with 11 bases in between. CDR3 nucleotides: TGTGCCAGCAGTGGTGAGGGGGGAAGCAATCAGCCCCAGCATTTT. Translating gives CASSGEGGSNQPQHF.

V is TRBV5-1 and J is TRBJ2-6; D unresolved. Germline V lookup: CDR1 SGHRS, CDR2 YFSETQ. The CDR3 runs to 13 residues. V gave up 6 bases and J gave up 2 bases, with 6 bases separating them. CDR3 protein: CASKDAGANVLTF. DNA of the CDR3: TGCGCCAGCAAGGATGCTGGGGCCAACGTCCTGACTTTC.

The V and J genes are TRBV15 and TRBJ1-4; 9 bases match TRBD1. With V trimmed by 3 bases and J by 5 bases, 4 bases remained unmatched. The CDR3 sequence is 15 residues long. Germline CDR1 LNHNV, CDR2 YYDKDF (reference sequence). In DNA form, the CDR3 reads TGTGCCACCAGCAGCTTAGGACAGGGGAATGAAAAACTGTTTTTT. Its translation: CATSSLGQGNEKLFF.

This clonotype has at least ten counts. The gene calls are TRBV13 and TRBJ2-7; D gene uncertain. V lost 5 bases to trimming and J lost 5 bases, with 10 bases between them. Looked up from germline, CDR1 is PRHDT and CDR2 is FYEKMQ (reference sequence). CDR3 size: 12 residues. The CDR3 sequence: CASSPVGNEQYF. CDR3 DNA sequence: TGTGCCAGCAGCCCCGTAGGTAACGAGCAGTACTTC. Full variable domain (outside the CDR3, taken from reference TRBV13 and TRBJ2-7): AAGVIQSPRHLIKEKRETATLKCYPIPRHDTVYWYQQGPGQDPQFLISFYEKMQSDKGSIPDRFSAQQFSDYHSELNMSSLELGDSALYFCASSPVGNEQYFGPGTRLTVT.

On this clonotype: A read error is possible here, since a much larger clone lies one base away. The chain recombines TRBV11-3 with TRBJ2-3; 11 nucleotides align to TRBD2. CDR1 and CDR2 from the germline V gene are SGHNT and YENEEA. The CDR3 sequence is 17 residues long. V dropped 1 base and J dropped 10; count of bases not matched to a gene: 13. CDR3 residues: CASSLGLAGGLLDAQYF. The CDR3 nucleotides are TGTGCCAGCAGCTTAGGGCTAGCGGGGGGACTACTCGATGCGCAGTATTTT.

A remark on this clonotype: A read error may produce the germline difference seen at one junction end. This chain connects TRBV6-1 to TRBJ1-2, with 8 bases that match TRBD1. The germline gives CDR1 MNHNS, CDR2 SASEGT. The CDR3 length is 17 residues. The CDR3 nucleotides are TGTGCCGGCAGTGAAGAGAAGACAGGGGTCCGTAGCTATGGCTACACCTTC. Protein sequence: CAGSEEKTGVRSYGYTF.

J is TRBJ1-6 and V is TRBV4-1; 8 bases are shared with TRBD1. V shed 5 bases and J 7 bases; nucleotides not matched to a gene: 10. Per the germline V gene, CDR1 is MGHRA and CDR2 is YSYEKL. CDR3 length: 16 residues. The CDR3 here is CASSLIRAGGNSPLHF. In nucleotides, the CDR3 is TGCGCCAGCAGCTTAATCCGTGCAGGGGGCAATTCACCCCTCCACTTT.

This clonotype occurred a few times. This chain links TRBV7-6 with TRBJ1-1; D might be TRBD1 (5 bases). CDR1 and CDR2 (germline): SGHVS, FNYEAQ. The length of the CDR3 is 14 residues. V dropped 2 bases and J dropped 4 bases, with 11 bases sitting between them. The CDR3 loop reads CASSLSQGVTEAFF. CDR3 coding DNA: TGTGCCAGCAGCTTATCGCAGGGTGTCACTGAAGCTTTCTTT.

The J gene is TRBJ2-7, the V gene TRBV20-1; 14 positions agree with TRBD2. Germline CDR1 and CDR2: DFQATT and SNEGSKA (reference sequence). The CDR3 extends over 15 amino acids. Trimming at V came to 3 bases and at J to 2 bases, leaving 3 bases not matched to a gene. The DNA for the CDR3 is TGCAGTGCTAGTAGGACTAGCGGGAGGACCTACGAGCAGTACTTC. The encoded protein is CSASRTSGRTYEQYF.

This clonotype came up a few times. This may come from a read error, since a much larger clone is one base off. Because the CDR3 is missing its conserved closing phenylalanine or tryptophan, this is likely a read error. The rearrangement joins TRBV20-1 to TRBJ1-2; D uncertain. Germline loops: CDR1 DFQATT, CDR2 SNEGSKA (reference sequence). This CDR3 has 10 amino acids. V lost 6 bases and J lost 4, with 6 bases in between. The CDR3 loop reads CSATTYGYTS. DNA for the CDR3: TGCAGTGCCACAACCTATGGCTACACCTCC.

On this clonotype: A read error may be the cause here, since a much bigger clone is one base away. J is TRBJ1-2 and V is TRBV9; TRBD1 matches 12 bases. Germline V gives CDR1 SGDLS, CDR2 YYNGEE. This CDR3 has 18 amino acids. Trimming at V came to 1 base and at J to 4 bases, leaving 11 bases not matched to a gene. DNA of the CDR3: TGTGCCAGCAGCGTATCCGAAGTGCCGGGACAGGGGGCCTATGGCTACACCTTC. Translation: CASSVSEVPGQGAYGYTF.